This T cell receptor (beta chain) comes out of a study of shared clonotypes between healthy human individuals. The ends were cut back, 2 bases at V and 8 bases at J, with 12 bases in the middle. Germline V gene data show CDR1 as GTSNPN and CDR2 as SVGIG (reference sequence). CDR3 size: 12 residues. Study conclusions and caveats: When compared with the clonotypes that were shared by all four sorted-subset donors, the non-shared clonotypes turned out to have lower generation probabilities.

To note about this clone: Antigen unknown.

The data were produced by immunoSEQ multiplex PCR, yet TCRdb's version contains in-frame clones alone and is incomplete. This table has about a million clones, about 72% appearing once. The sample comprised memory CD4+ T cells from PBMCs. Described subset: CD45RA-negative fraction. The clonotype comes from a man aged 18 to 30 in good health. Some clones in this sample may be carry-over from other donors' samples. The chain employs TRBV30 and TRBJ1-2; D is uncertain. The CDR3 nucleotides are TGTGCCTGGAGTTCTAAGATCAGCGGCTACACCTTC. Its translation: CAWSSKISGYTF.